This section outlines one T cell receptor beta chain sequence together with its context. These data come from a study of TIL therapy for anti-PD-1-resistant metastatic lung cancer. The immunoSEQ assay was v3. Measured with immunoSEQ multiplex PCR; TCRdb has only the in-frame clones, and not every one. The sample includes about 13,000 clones, 66% of them seen just once. Trimming left V 3 bases short and J 4 bases short, with 9 bases between. CDR1 and CDR2 (germline): SEHNR, FQNEAQ (reference sequence). The CDR3 is made up of 13 amino acids. The sample's time point: pre-treatment sample, taken before nivolumab and TIL therapy. Most excised metastases sampled were pleural nodules or supraclavicular lymph nodes.

The specimen comprised tumor tissue, sampled at baseline. The sequence derives from a woman between 25 and 80 years old with non-small cell lung cancer. The genes are TRBV7-9 and TRBJ1-1, with D perhaps TRBD1 (6 bases). The CDR3 protein is CASSLGQPTEAFF. Written as DNA, the CDR3 is TGTGCCAGCAGCTTGGGACAACCCACTGAAGCTTTCTTT.